This TCR beta chain is from a study of T cells in Graves' hyperthyroidism and ophthalmopathy (dated by TCRdb to 2018 to 2020). For the study in its entirety: Peripheral blood samples were taken at initial diagnosis, before any treatment was given. A discovery cohort of 95 to 100 patients, about 43 with Graves' ophthalmopathy and over 55 with stable Graves' hyperthyroidism, was used to find distinguishing TCR V-J signatures. An independent validation cohort of under 20 hyperthyroidism patients and 17 patients who later progressed to ophthalmopathy tested prospective prediction of ophthalmopathy. The roughly 94 discovery patients were randomly split 7:3 into training and test sets. The study also compared thyroid tissue and blood T-cell repertoires from a handful of Graves' hyperthyroidism patients. Following sampling, methimazole starting at 30 mg daily was given to hyperthyroidism patients, and high-dose intravenous methylprednisolone was given to ophthalmopathy patients. The paper reports TCR Vbeta CDR3 sequencing of over 120 peripheral blood samples: 43 ophthalmopathy, under 80 hyperthyroidism and approximately 17 progressor patients. Here is what the overall study found, with its caveats: Most expanded thyroid clonotypes (frequency above 0.001) were also found in blood, which suggests that blood repertoires may mirror thyroid immune responses. In validation, the model predicted progression to ophthalmopathy a median of 6.5 months before onset, with around 70% sensitivity and almost 75% specificity. A model built on a 13 V-J signature distinguished ophthalmopathy from stable hyperthyroidism, reaching 85% to 90% sensitivity and around 82% specificity in cross-validation and 80%/75% in testing. Sample size was not statistically predetermined, and blinding of investigators to group allocation was not performed.

The germline V gene supplies CDR1 SGHTA and CDR2 FQGNSA. Measured from the cysteine to the phenylalanine, the CDR3 is 16 residues long. This entry keeps only the CDR3 DNA: 48 bases, framed from base 1. Turning to this clonotype: No antigen is known for it. Germline and junction disagree at one end, which may indicate a read error.

Amplification of TCR beta CDR3 regions was carried out from RNA transcripts. A first-round RT-PCR of the TCR CDR3 used the HTBI primer set with the Qiagen OneStep RT-PCR kit. Libraries were constructed in a second round of multiplex PCR, after which size selection and purification were performed. The libraries were sequenced on an Illumina HiSeq2000 using paired-end 100 bp reads. The paper's data handling went like this. SOAPnuke was used to process the raw data, with reads discarded if the reads contained adapters or uncalled bases, had a mean Phred below 15, or lacked an exact constant-primer or identifier match. COPE v1.2.5 was used to merge high-quality paired reads, and clonotypes were defined as unique nucleotide sequences. MiTCR v1.1 was used to align clonotypes to the IMGT TRBV, TRBD and TRBJ reference segments. The analysis included only V-J combinations with a frequency above 0.0001, which together covered over 98% of the repertoires. A TCS score was defined as the ratio between F50 (clonal expansion) and ExV (chaos), using BLOSUM62-based TCRdist between CDR3 peptides within each V-J. Welch's t-statistics and random forest reduced some 510 V-J features to 10 to 15, which were used in a naive Bayes classifier (R e1071). TCRdb reran the public reads through fastp at Q25 and MiXCR, keeping productive beta chains. All rows with the same CDR3 protein become a single entry with the most common DNA and genes. The V and J calls come from TCRdb's annotation, not from the publication. Counted in this sample were about 640,000 distinct CDR3 sequences; less than 25% of them appeared once. The top ten clonotypes cover roughly 30% of the sample.

In the ophthalmopathy patients, disease was moderately to severely active, with a Clinical Activity Score of 3 or more, a NOSPECS grade of 4 or more, and a duration of less than 3 months. Any patient with an uncontrolled infection, another autoimmune disease, pregnancy or lactation was excluded. Diagnoses were based on clinical symptoms, serum thyroxine and TRAb, thyroid ultrasound and orbital computed tomography. PBMCs were isolated from approximately 10 ml of fresh peripheral blood by Ficoll-Paque density gradient centrifugation. Trizol reagent was used to extract total RNA, and RNA quality was then checked on an Agilent 2100 Bioanalyzer.

Sequencing used blood. The V gene is TRBV7-2 and the J gene is TRBJ2-7; 8 bases in the middle match TRBD1. The receptor was isolated from a man between 25 and 39 years old with Graves' ophthalmopathy. The CDR3 protein is CASSSLGGRGRREQHF. The nucleotide sequence reads as follows: TGTGCCAGCAGCTCGCTCGGGGGCAGGGGGCGCCGTGAGCAGCACTTC.